This TCR beta chain was sequenced during a study of T cell repertoires in cytomegalovirus infection (dated by TCRdb to 2018 to 2020). About the investigation overall: Peptide stimulations targeted recently identified HLA-C-restricted CMV epitopes, whose presentation resists viral immunomodulation, together with well-studied HLA-B-restricted epitopes. Donor HLA type was relevant to the analysis, as public TCR beta signatures indicated carriage of CMV infection together with the matching HLA type.

The treatment or condition label for this specimen denotes: in vitro stimulation with specific CMV peptide epitopes to enrich CMV-specific T cells. Concerning this clonotype: Its specific antigen is unknown. Base qualities are not at hand, and no much larger clone is one base apart.

The CDR3 sequence holds 19 residues, the cysteine and phenylalanine included. CDR3 DNA only is kept here, 57 bases in frame from base 1. Trimming removed 5 bases from V and 5 bases from J; the gene matches leave 21 bases unexplained. Results and caveats for the whole study, not just this receptor: Cumulative frequency of public TCR beta family members discriminated carriers of CMV infection plus the relevant HLA type in this cohort and an independent approximately 350-donor cohort. The ex vivo response was dominated by HLA-C-restricted CMV-specific TCR beta clonotypes, which also provided the single most frequent clonotype in two of eight donors.

Sequencing was carried out with an Illumina HiSeq 1500. The raw public reads went through TCRdb reprocessing: fastp at Q25, MiXCR clone calling, in-frame beta chains kept. A single entry per CDR3 protein holds the most common genes and DNA from its merged rows. The sample table holds about 700,000 distinct CDR3 sequences, of which roughly 30% were seen once. The ten top clones hold 15% to 20% of the sample. This chain joins TRBV12-3 or TRBV12-4 to TRBJ2-1; TRBD1 aligns with 7 central bases. Sequenced here: cultured PBMCs, sampled from culture after CMV antigen stimulation. This clonotype was obtained from a human donor in good health (CMV status not recorded). Some clones in this sample may be carry-over from other donors' samples. The encoded CDR3 is CASSLDPFRVRGRDNEQFF. The DNA is as follows: TGTGCCAGCAGTCTCGATCCATTTCGAGTGAGGGGGCGAGACAATGAGCAGTTCTTC.